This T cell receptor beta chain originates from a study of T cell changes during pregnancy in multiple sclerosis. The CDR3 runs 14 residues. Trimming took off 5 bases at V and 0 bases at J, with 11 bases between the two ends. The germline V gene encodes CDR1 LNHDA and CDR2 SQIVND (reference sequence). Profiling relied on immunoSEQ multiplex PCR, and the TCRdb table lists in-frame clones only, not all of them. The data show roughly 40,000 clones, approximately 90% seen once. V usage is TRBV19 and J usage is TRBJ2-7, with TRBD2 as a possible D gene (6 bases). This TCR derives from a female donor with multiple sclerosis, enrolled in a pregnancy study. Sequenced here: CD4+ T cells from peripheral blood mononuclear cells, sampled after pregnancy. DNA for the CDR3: TGTGCCAGTAGTGAACCGGGACTCTCCTACGAGCAGTACTTC. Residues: CASSEPGLSYEQYF.